The TCR beta chain under discussion was sequenced for a study of shared clonotypes between healthy human individuals. The CDR3 sequence is 15 residues long. The germline V gene has CDR1 MNHNS and CDR2 SASEGT. Unmatched junction bases numbered 4, after V lost 6 bases and J lost 0 bases. The authors split each subset's genomic DNA evenly across several immunoSEQ plates. Repertoires were generated with immunoSEQ multiplex PCR, while TCRdb's copy carries only in-frame clones and drops some. The sample lists 2,100,000 or so clones, approximately 94% occurring once. The TCR comes from a man aged 18 to 30 in good health. The chain links TRBV6-1 to TRBJ1-4, with 7 nucleotides matching TRBD1. The source material was naive CD4+ T cells sorted from blood. Stated subset: CD45RA+ positively selected. The CDR3: CASRRQGATNEKLFF. DNA of the CDR3: TGTGCCAGCAGGCGACAGGGAGCAACTAATGAAAAACTGTTTTTT.